This TCR beta chain was retrieved from a study of cytomegalovirus exposure and HLA in healthy donors. The V and J ends lost 7 bases and 5 bases, in that order; junction bases with no gene match: 3. This CDR3 comprises 13 residues. Germline V gene lookup returns CDR1 MNHEY and CDR2 SVGAGI. The PCR made use of 60 Vbeta and 13 Jbeta primers. Some clones are missing from TCRdb's copy, which holds only in-frame ones; the method was immunoSEQ multiplex PCR. The sample lists 100,000 to 150,000 clones, 65% to 75% seen once, with approximately 6% in the top ten. This clone was seen just once. The sequenced sample consisted of PBMCs. The rearrangement links TRBV6-5 to TRBJ2-2; 8 bases are a match to TRBD2. This TCR derives from a woman aged 45-65 years in good health and CMV-seropositive. The chain's CDR3 is CASTRGGTGELFF. CDR3 bases: TGTGCCAGCACCCGGGGGGGAACCGGGGAGCTGTTTTTT.